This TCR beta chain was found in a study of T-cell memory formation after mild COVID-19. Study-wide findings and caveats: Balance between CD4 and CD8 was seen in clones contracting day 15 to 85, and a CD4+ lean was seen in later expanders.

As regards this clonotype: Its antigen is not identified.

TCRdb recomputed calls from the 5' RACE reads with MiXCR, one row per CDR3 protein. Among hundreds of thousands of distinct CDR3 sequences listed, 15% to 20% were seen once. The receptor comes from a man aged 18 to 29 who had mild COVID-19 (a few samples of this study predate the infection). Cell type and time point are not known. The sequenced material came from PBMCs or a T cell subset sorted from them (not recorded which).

CDR3 loop: CASSVTVRGTQYF. CDR3 bases: TGTGCCAGCAGTGTGACAGTTAGGGGGACCCAGTACTTC. The chain couples TRBV12-3 or TRBV12-4 to TRBJ2-5; D possibly corresponds to TRBD1 (5 bases). V lost 5 bases to trimming and J lost 7 bases, with 14 bases between them. The CDR3 contains 13 residues.